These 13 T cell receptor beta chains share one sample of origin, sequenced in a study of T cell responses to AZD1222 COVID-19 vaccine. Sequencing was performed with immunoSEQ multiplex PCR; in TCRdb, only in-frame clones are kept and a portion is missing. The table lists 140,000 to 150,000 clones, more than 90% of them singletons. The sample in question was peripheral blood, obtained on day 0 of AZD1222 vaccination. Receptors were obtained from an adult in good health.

The CDR3 loop is CASSLEWSTEAFF. The CDR3 DNA reads as TGTGCCAGCAGCTTAGAGTGGAGCACTGAAGCTTTCTTT. The chain employs TRBV7-9 and TRBJ1-1; D is uncertain. Looked up from germline, CDR1 is SEHNR and CDR2 is FQNEAQ (reference sequence). Trimming shortened V by 1 base and J by 4 bases, and 7 bases separated the two germline ends. This CDR3 has 13 amino acids.

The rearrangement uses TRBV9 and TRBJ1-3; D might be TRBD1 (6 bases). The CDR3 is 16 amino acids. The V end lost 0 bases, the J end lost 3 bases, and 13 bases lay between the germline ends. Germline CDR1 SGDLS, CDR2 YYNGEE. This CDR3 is CASSVGGGAFGNTIYF. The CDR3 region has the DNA TGTGCCAGCAGCGTAGGAGGGGGGGCTTTTGGAAACACCATATATTTT.

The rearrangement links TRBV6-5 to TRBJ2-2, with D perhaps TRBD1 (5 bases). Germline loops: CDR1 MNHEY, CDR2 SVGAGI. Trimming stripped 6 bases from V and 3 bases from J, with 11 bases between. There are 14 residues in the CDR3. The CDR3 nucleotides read TGTGCCAGCAGATATTTAGGGGACACCGGGGAGCTGTTTTTT. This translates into CASRYLGDTGELFF.

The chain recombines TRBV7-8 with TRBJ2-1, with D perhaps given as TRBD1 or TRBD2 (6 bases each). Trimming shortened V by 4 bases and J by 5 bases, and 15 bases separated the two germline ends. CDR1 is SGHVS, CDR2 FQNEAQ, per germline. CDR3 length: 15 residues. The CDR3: CASSWWEDRNNEQFF. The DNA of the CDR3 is TGTGCCAGCAGCTGGTGGGAGGACAGAAACAATGAGCAGTTCTTC.

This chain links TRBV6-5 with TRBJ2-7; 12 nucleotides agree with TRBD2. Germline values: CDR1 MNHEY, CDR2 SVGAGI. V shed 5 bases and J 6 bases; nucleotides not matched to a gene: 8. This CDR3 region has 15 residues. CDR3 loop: CASSNRLAGALEQYF. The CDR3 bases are TGTGCCAGCAGTAACAGACTAGCGGGAGCTCTCGAGCAGTACTTC.

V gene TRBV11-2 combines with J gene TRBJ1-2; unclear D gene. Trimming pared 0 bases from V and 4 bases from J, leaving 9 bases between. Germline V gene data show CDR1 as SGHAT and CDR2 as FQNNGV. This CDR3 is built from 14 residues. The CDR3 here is CASSLDRQTYGYTF. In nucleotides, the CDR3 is TGTGCCAGCAGCTTAGATCGGCAGACCTATGGCTACACCTTC.

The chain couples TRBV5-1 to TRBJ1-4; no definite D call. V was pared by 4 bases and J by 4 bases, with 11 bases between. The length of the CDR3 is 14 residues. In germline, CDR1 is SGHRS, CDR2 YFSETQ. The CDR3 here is CASSENSFNEKLFF. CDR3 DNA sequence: TGCGCCAGCAGCGAGAACTCTTTTAATGAAAAACTGTTTTTT.

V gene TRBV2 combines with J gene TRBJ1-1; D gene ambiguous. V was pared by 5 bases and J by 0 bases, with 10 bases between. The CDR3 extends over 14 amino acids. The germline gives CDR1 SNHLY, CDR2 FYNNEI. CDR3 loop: CASSLGLLNTEAFF. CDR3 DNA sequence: TGTGCCAGCAGTTTAGGGCTACTGAACACTGAAGCTTTCTTT.

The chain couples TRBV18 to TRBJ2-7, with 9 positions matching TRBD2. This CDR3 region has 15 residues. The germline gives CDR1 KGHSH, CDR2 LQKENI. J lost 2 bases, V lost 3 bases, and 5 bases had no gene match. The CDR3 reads CASSPGLALTYEQYF. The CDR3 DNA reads TGTGCCAGCTCACCGGGACTAGCTCTCACCTACGAGCAGTACTTC.

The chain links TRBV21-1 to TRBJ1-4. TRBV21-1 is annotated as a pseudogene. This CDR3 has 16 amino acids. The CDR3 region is CASSKERGRTNEKLFF. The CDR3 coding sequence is TGTGCCAGCAGCAAAGAGCGGGGGCGGACTAATGAAAAACTGTTTTTT.

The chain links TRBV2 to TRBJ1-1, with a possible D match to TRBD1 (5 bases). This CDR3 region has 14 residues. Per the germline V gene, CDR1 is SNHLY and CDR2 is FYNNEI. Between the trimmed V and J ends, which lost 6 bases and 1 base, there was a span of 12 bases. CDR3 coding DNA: TGTGCCAGCAGCGCGGACGGACAGAACACTGAAGCTTTCTTT. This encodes CASSADGQNTEAFF.

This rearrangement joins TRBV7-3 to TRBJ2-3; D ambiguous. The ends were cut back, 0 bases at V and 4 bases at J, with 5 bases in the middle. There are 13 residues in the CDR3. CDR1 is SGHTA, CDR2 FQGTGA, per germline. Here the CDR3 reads CASSLTYADTQYF. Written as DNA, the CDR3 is TGTGCCAGCAGCTTAACGTACGCAGATACGCAGTATTTT.

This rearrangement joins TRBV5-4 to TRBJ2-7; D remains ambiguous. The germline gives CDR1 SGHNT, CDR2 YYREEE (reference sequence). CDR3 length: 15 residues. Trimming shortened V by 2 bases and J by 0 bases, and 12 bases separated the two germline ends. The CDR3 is CASSLFYGSSYEQYF. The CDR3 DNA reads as TGTGCCAGCAGCTTATTTTACGGGTCCTCCTACGAGCAGTACTTC. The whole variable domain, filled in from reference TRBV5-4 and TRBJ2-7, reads ETGVTQSPTHLIKTRGQQVTLRCSSQSGHNTVSWYQQALGQGPQFIFQYYREEENGRGNFPPRFSGLQFPNYSSELNVNALELDDSALYLCASSLFYGSSYEQYFGPGTRLTVT.